Sequencing of this T cell receptor beta chain was carried out in a study of cytomegalovirus exposure and HLA in healthy donors. Study observations and caveats: Most of the TCR beta V segments (in an earlier analysis) were productive either about 87% or about 30% of the time. It was reported that the classifier diagnosed cytomegalovirus status with high specificity and sensitivity in both the original and validation cohorts.

This PCR relied on a set of 60 Vbeta primers and 13 Jbeta primers. Assay: immunoSEQ multiplex PCR; the TCRdb copy retains only in-frame clones and omits some. Among roughly 150,000 clones listed, about 80% were seen once. With V trimmed by 4 bases and J by 4 bases, 8 bases remained unmatched. Looked up from germline, CDR1 is SGHRS and CDR2 is YFSETQ. This CDR3 is 15 amino acids long. This clone has only a few counts. The antigen is unknown. The rearrangement links TRBV5-1 to TRBJ2-1; 7 nucleotides line up with TRBD1. The sample was PBMCs. The receptor's source is a woman between 40 and 50 years old in good health and CMV-seropositive. The CDR3 bases are TGCGCCAGCAGCCGCTCGGGACAGCAGTACAATGAGCAGTTCTTC. Translating it yields CASSRSGQQYNEQFF.